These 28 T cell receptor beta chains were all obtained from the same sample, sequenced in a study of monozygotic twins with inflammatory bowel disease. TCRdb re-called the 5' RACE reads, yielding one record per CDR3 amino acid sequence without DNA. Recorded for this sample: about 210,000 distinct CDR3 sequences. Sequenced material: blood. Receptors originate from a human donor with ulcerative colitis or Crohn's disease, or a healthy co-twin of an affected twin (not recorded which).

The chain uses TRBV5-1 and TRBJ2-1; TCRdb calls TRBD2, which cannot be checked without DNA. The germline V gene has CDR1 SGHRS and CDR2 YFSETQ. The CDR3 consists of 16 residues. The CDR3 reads CASSLEWRGEYNEQFF.

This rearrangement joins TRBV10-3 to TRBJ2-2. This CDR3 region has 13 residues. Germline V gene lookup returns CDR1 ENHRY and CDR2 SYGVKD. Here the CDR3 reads CAIRTYQSGELFF.

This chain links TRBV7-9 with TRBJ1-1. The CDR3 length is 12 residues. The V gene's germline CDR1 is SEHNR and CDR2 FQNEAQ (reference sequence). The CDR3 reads CASSSTEFEAFF.

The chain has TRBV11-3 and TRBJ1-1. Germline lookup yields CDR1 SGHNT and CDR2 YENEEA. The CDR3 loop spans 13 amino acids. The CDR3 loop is CASSKGRYTEAFF.

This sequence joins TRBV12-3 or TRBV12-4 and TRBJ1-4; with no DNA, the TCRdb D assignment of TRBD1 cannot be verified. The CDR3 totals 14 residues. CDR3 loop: CASSPGPYNEKLFF.

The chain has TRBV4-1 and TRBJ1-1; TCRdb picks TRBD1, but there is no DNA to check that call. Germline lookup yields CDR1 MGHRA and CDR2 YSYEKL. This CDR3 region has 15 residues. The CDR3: CASSQGGTMNTEAFF.

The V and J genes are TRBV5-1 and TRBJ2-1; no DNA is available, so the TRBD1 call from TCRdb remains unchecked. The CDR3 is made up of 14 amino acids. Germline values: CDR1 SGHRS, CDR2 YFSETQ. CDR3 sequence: CASSLAVQGDEQFF.

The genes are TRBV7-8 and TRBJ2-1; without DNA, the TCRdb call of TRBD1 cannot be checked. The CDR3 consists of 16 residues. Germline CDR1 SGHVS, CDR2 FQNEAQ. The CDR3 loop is CASSWPRGGDYNEQFF.

The CDR3 sequence is CASSFRRPRETQYF. This chain joins TRBV7-8 and TRBJ2-5; TCRdb's D call, TRBD2, is unchecked because there is no DNA. Germline V gives CDR1 SGHVS, CDR2 FQNEAQ. The CDR3 is made up of 14 amino acids.

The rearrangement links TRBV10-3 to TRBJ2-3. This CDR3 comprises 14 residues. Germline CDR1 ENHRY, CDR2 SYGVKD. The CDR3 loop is CAIRGQTGTDTQYF.

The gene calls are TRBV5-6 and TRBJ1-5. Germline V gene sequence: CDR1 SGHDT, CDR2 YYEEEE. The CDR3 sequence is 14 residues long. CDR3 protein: CASSLVGSNQPQHF.

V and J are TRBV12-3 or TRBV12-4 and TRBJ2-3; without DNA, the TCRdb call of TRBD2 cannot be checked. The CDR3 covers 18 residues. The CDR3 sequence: CASSKRPLLAGDTDTQYF.

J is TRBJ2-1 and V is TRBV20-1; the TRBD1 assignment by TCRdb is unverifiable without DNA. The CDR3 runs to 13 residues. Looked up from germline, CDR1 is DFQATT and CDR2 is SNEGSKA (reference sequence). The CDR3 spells CSAVGQTYNEQFF.

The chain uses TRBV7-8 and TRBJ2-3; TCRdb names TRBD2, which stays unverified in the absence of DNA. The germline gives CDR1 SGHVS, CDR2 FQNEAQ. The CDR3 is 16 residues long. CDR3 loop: CASSSSLAGGPDTQYF.

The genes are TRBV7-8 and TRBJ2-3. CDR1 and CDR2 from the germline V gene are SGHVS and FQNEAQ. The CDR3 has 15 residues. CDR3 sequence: CASSLLFSSTDTQYF.

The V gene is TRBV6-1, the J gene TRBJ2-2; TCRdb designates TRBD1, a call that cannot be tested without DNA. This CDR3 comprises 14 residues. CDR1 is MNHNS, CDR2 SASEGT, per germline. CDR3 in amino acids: CASGTGGNTGELFF.

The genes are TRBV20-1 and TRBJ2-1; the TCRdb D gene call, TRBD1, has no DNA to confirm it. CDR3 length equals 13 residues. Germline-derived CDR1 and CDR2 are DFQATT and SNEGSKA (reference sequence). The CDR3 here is CSAPDRVYNEQFF.

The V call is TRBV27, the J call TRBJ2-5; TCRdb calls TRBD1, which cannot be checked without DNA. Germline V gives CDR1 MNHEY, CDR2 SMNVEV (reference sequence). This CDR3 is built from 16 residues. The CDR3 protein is CASSSRGGFKKETQYF.

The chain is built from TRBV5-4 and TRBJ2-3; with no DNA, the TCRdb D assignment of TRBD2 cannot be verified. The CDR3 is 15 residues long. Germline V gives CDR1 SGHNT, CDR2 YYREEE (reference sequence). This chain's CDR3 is CASSLFAGGPDTQYF.

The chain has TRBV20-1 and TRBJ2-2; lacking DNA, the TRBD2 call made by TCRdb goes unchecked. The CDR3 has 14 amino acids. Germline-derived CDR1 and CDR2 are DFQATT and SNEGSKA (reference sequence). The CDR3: CSAGGRGGTGELFF.

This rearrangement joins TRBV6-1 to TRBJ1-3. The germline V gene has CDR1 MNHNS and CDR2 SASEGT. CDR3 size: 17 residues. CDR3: CASSVEGGPFSGNTIYF.

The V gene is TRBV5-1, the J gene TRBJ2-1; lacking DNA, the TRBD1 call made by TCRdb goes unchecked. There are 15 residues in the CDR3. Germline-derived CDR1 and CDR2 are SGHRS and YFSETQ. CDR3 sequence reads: CASSRGGQSYNEQFF.

This CDR3 reads CASSSSNTGYDGYTF. The gene calls are TRBV7-9 and TRBJ1-2; TCRdb's D call of TRBD1 is untestable without DNA. Germline V gene data show CDR1 as SEHNR and CDR2 as FQNEAQ (reference sequence). The CDR3 totals 15 residues.

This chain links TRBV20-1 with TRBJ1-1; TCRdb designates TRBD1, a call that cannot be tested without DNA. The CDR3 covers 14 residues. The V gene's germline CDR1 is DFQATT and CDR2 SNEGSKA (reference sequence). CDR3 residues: CSARGGSLNTEAFF.

The CDR3 reads CASRPGRWTADTQYF. The chain is built from TRBV12-3 or TRBV12-4 and TRBJ2-3; TCRdb indicates TRBD1, and absent DNA this call remains unverified. The CDR3 has 15 amino acids.

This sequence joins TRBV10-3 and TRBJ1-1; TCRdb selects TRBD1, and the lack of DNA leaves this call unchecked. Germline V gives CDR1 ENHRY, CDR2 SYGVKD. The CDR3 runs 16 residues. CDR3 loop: CAISESNRGSSTEAFF.

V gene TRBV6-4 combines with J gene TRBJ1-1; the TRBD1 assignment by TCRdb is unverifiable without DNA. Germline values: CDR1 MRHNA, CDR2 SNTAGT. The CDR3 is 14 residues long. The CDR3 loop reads CASKRGQGASEAFF.

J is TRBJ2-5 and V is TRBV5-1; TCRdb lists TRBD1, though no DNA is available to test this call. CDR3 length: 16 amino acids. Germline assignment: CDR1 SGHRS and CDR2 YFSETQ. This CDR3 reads CTSSLGGVAFQETQYF.